Below are 15 T cell receptor beta chains sequenced from a single sample in a study of early T cells in non-severe SARS-CoV-2 infection (dated by TCRdb to the early 2020s). Receptor libraries were prepared by 5' RACE. Sequenced on a NextSeq 500. The public sequencing data were trimmed at Q25 with fastp and processed into clonotypes with MiXCR by TCRdb, which kept only in-frame beta chains. Rows with one shared CDR3 protein collapse into an entry with the most common genes and DNA. This sample gives tens of thousands of distinct CDR3 sequences in total; approximately 9.7% of them show up just once. The ten largest account for 20% of the sample. Sample: whole blood. These receptors all stem from an adult who was a healthcare worker with PCR-confirmed SARS-CoV-2 infection or an uninfected control (not recorded which).

This clonotype was observed a handful of times. The rearrangement uses TRBV7-2 and TRBJ2-3, with D unresolved. This CDR3 has 13 residues. Trimming took 6 bases from V and 4 from J, leaving 11 bases between them. Germline V lookup: CDR1 SGHTA, CDR2 FQGNSA. The CDR3 here is CASSMVGADTQYF. The CDR3 DNA reads TGTGCCAGCAGTATGGTGGGTGCAGATACGCAGTATTTT.

This clonotype was detected a few times. The chain uses TRBV24-1 and TRBJ2-1; D is unclear. The germline CDR1 and CDR2 sequences are KGHDR and SFDVKD. Trimming removed 2 bases at V and 9 bases at J, with 19 bases between. This CDR3 has 16 amino acids. The CDR3, as DNA: TGTGCCACCAGTGATTCCGATGGTAGGGCAATGGGTGAGCAGTTCTTC. This translates into CATSDSDGRAMGEQFF.

V and J are TRBV12-3 or TRBV12-4 and TRBJ1-4; the D is unclear. The CDR3 has 14 residues. V was clipped by 5 bases and J by 1 base, with 8 bases between them. CDR3 coding DNA: TGTGCCAGCAGTAGTAGTCTAACTAATGAAAAACTGTTTTTT. Translating it yields CASSSSLTNEKLFF.

The chain carries TRBV7-9 and TRBJ1-6; TRBD1 is a possible D gene (6 bases). V lost 5 bases to trimming and J lost 2 bases, with 10 bases between them. CDR3 length: 15 amino acids. Looked up from germline, CDR1 is SEHNR and CDR2 is FQNEAQ (reference sequence). CDR3 amino acids: CASSETGTYNSPLHF. CDR3 nucleotide sequence: TGTGCCAGCAGCGAAACAGGGACCTATAATTCACCCCTCCACTTT.

Concerning this clonotype: This may be a read error, as it is one base from a much larger clone. The chain joins TRBV3-1 to TRBJ2-1; D is uncertain. The CDR3 is 15 amino acids. Looked up from germline, CDR1 is LGHDT and CDR2 is YNNKEL (reference sequence). The CDR3 coding sequence is TGTGCCAACAGCCAAGCTAGACGGGTTCGGAATGAGCAGTTCTTC. Translation: CANSQARRVRNEQFF.

This sequence joins TRBV2 and TRBJ2-5; D call uncertain. The germline V and J ends were trimmed by 2 bases and 5 bases, with 9 bases remaining between them. CDR1 is SNHLY and CDR2 is FYNNEI in the germline V gene. The CDR3 totals 13 residues. CDR3 DNA: TGTGCCAGCAGTGAACAAGTCAAGGAGACCCAGTACTTC. It translates to CASSEQVKETQYF.

The chain links TRBV3-1 to TRBJ2-7; perhaps TRBD1 as D (5 bases). The CDR3 runs to 13 residues. V lost 1 base and J lost 4, with 8 bases in between. CDR1 is LGHDT and CDR2 is YNNKEL in the germline V gene (reference sequence). This CDR3 reads CASSQGTLYEQYF. The CDR3 DNA reads TGTGCCAGCAGCCAAGGGACATTGTACGAGCAGTACTTC.

Many counts were recorded for this clonotype. This chain links TRBV18 with TRBJ2-2; 10 bases are a match to TRBD1. Looked up from germline, CDR1 is KGHSH and CDR2 is LQKENI. The CDR3 is 17 residues long. With 3 bases clipped from V and 7 bases from J, the junction kept 11 bases outside the gene matches. This chain's CDR3 is CASSPIPGTGVVGELFF. The CDR3 coding sequence is TGTGCCAGCTCACCCATCCCTGGGACAGGGGTCGTCGGGGAGCTGTTTTTT.

This chain links TRBV7-6 with TRBJ2-7; no clear D. Germline values: CDR1 SGHVS, CDR2 FNYEAQ. The V gene lost 1 base and the J gene lost 7 bases, with 14 bases spanning the gap. This CDR3 has 14 amino acids. The CDR3 DNA sequence: TGTGCCAGCAGCTTAGATTCTGGGCCGTTTGAGCAGTACTTC. Protein: CASSLDSGPFEQYF.

In its sample, this clonotype was seen many times. The CDR3 region has the DNA TGCGCCAGCAGCCCCGGATCGGGTGTGGGACAGGGGGCTCCCCCACGGCCCCAGCATTTT. It encodes CASSPGSGVGQGAPPRPQHF. The chain employs TRBV4-1 and TRBJ1-5; 12 positions agree with TRBD1. Looked up from germline, CDR1 is MGHRA and CDR2 is YSYEKL. CDR3 length: 20 residues. With 4 bases clipped from V and 9 bases from J, the junction kept 22 bases outside the gene matches.

This chain links TRBV20-1 with TRBJ1-1; TRBD1 agrees at 12 bases. V shed 6 bases and J 0 bases; nucleotides not matched to a gene: 14. CDR3 length equals 18 residues. The germline gives CDR1 DFQATT, CDR2 SNEGSKA (reference sequence). The CDR3 DNA sequence: TGCAGTGCAACCGGGACAGGGGGCGTGAAGGGGATGAACACTGAAGCTTTCTTT. Amino acid sequence: CSATGTGGVKGMNTEAFF.

This clonotype was detected only a few times. The V and J genes are TRBV30 and TRBJ1-6; D not resolved. The CDR3 is made up of 12 amino acids. The germline gives CDR1 GTSNPN, CDR2 SVGIG (reference sequence). The ends were cut back, 1 base at V and 8 bases at J, with 6 bases in the middle. This CDR3 is CAWSAWYSPLHF. As DNA, the CDR3 is TGTGCCTGGAGTGCATGGTATTCACCCCTCCACTTT.

This clonotype was seen a handful of times. The V and J genes are TRBV2 and TRBJ2-7; D unclear. Trimming removed 8 bases at V and 5 bases at J, with 7 bases between. Germline V CDR1 and CDR2: SNHLY, FYNNEI. The CDR3 has 10 residues. The CDR3 region is CASGYDEQYF. CDR3 bases: TGTGCCAGCGGGTACGACGAGCAGTACTTC.

This sequence joins TRBV19 and TRBJ2-1; 9 bases map to TRBD2. CDR1 is LNHDA and CDR2 is SQIVND in the germline V gene (reference sequence). V lost 5 bases and J lost 3; bases outside the gene matches: 5. This CDR3 is 15 amino acids long. The DNA of the CDR3 is TGTGCCAGTAGTCCAATAGCGGGGGACTACAATGAGCAGTTCTTC. Protein product: CASSPIAGDYNEQFF.

The table lists this clonotype with many counts. V and J are TRBV4-1 and TRBJ2-5; no definite D call. Germline values: CDR1 MGHRA, CDR2 YSYEKL. This CDR3 is built from 13 residues. The V and J ends lost 1 base and 2 bases respectively, with 5 bases between them. The CDR3 loop reads CASSQGPQETQYF. In nucleotides, the CDR3 is TGCGCCAGCAGCCAAGGACCTCAAGAGACCCAGTACTTC.